This T cell receptor beta chain was sequenced in a study of blood T cell repertoires in COVID-19. Whole-study context: Sources were T cells, B-cell-depleted T cells, or PBMCs; the material itself was cDNA or gDNA.

Profiling relied on immunoSEQ multiplex PCR, and the TCRdb table lists in-frame clones only, not all of them. Among around 180,000 clones listed, 84% were seen once. Trimming removed 3 bases from V and 2 bases from J; junction bases left unmatched: 11. This CDR3 spans 19 amino acids. The receptor comes from a man aged 45-60 years who had recovered from COVID-19. This chain links TRBV23-1 with TRBJ1-5, with 12 positions matching TRBD1. TRBV23-1 has ORF status, its function being uncertain. Input material: PBMCs or T cells enriched from blood (not recorded which). The CDR3: CASSQPPGQGAVGNQPQHF. DNA for the CDR3: TGCGCCAGCAGTCAGCCTCCGGGACAGGGGGCTGTAGGCAATCAGCCCCAGCATTTT.